The present TCR beta chain was sequenced within a study of blood T cell repertoires in COVID-19. On the study more broadly: Donors in the United States, Italy and Spain gave samples during acute or convalescent COVID-19. PBMCs, B-cell-depleted T cells, or T cells provided the cDNA or gDNA that made up the material.

In the study's own analysis: Amplification from reference gene primers served as the basis for estimated nucleated cell counts. Sequenced by immunoSEQ multiplex PCR; TCRdb stores in-frame clones only, minus some. V and J calls and clone size are given by that table; D and trimming were obtained from the DNA. The table has some 300,000 clones, around 88% seen once. Trimming shortened V by 3 bases and J by 7 bases, and 14 bases separated the two germline ends. The CDR3 has 15 residues. Germline lookup yields CDR1 KGHDR and CDR2 SFDVKD. The source material was peripheral blood. The chain employs TRBV24-1 and TRBJ1-4; no clear D. This sequence originates from a young woman who had recovered from COVID-19. CDR3 in amino acids: CATSDRWGEGEKLFF. Here the CDR3 DNA reads TGTGCCACCAGTGATCGTTGGGGAGAGGGTGAAAAACTGTTTTTT.